Given below is one T cell receptor (beta chain) in context. As yet, its antigen is unknown. Sorted-subset replicate PCR reactions contained 200 to 250 ng DNA, corresponding to some 29,000 T cell genomes. The method was immunoSEQ multiplex PCR; TCRdb's version includes in-frame clones alone and lacks a portion of them. The sample yields about 2.1 million clones, over 85% seen once. The sample originates from a study of shared clonotypes between healthy human individuals. For the study at large: Three plates were used per donor for CD4 naive, three for CD4 memory, two for CD8 naive and one for CD8 memory.

Study-wide findings and caveats: The generation probabilities recorded for non-shared clonotypes fell below those of clonotypes shared by all four donors.

In the naive CD8 group, cells lacked CD45RO and were positively selected for CCR7, so terminally differentiated effector memory CD45RA+ cells were left out. HIV-negative, healthy adults without recent acute infections or vaccinations were the donors. The sequence came from a man aged 18 to 30 in good health. Some clones in this sample may be carry-over from other donors' samples. Source material: naive CD8+ T cells from PBMCs.

DNA for the CDR3: TGTGCCAGCAGTTCCCCTCACTTACATTGGACAGTCAAACATAACTATGGCTACACCTTC. Translated: CASSSPHLHWTVKHNYGYTF. The V and J genes are TRBV28 and TRBJ1-2, with a weak D call TRBD1 (6 bases). V lost 4 bases and J lost 1, with 28 bases in between. CDR3 length: 20 residues. Germline V gene data show CDR1 as MDHEN and CDR2 as SYDVKM.